The 8 T cell receptor beta chains below were found in one sample sequenced in a study of CD8 T cells in Susac syndrome. With random hexamers, roughly 0.5 to 1 ug RNA was reverse transcribed. TCRdb reanalysed the immunoSEQ multiplex PCR reads using MiXCR and keeps one entry per CDR3 protein. The profile covers approximately 140,000 distinct CDR3 sequences, with approximately 95% appearing a single time and 0.11% taken by the ten largest. Sequencing was carried out using CD4+ T cells from PBMCs. The receptors here all came from a human donor with multiple sclerosis.

J is TRBJ2-7 and V is TRBV4-2; TRBD2 aligns across 9 bases. J was trimmed by 4 bases and V by 4 bases; bases with no gene match: 8. The CDR3 length is 15 residues. The germline gives CDR1 LGHNA, CDR2 YNFKEQ. The CDR3 sequence is CASSPETSGTYEQYF. The CDR3 coding sequence is TGTGCCAGCAGCCCCGAGACTAGCGGCACGTACGAGCAGTACTTC.

The J gene is TRBJ2-3, the V gene TRBV11-2; tentative D call: TRBD1 (6 bases). The CDR3 contains 16 residues. Trimming removed 7 bases from V and 8 bases from J, with 25 bases in between. CDR1 is SGHAT and CDR2 is FQNNGV in the germline V gene. The CDR3 region has the DNA TGTGCCAGCATCGGCCGCCGGGACACGGAGTCCTCTACGCAGTATTTT. Translated, it gives CASIGRRDTESSTQYF.

The count of this clonotype is one. The gene calls are TRBV20-1 and TRBJ2-7; possibly TRBD1 or TRBD2 for D (5 bases each). Trimming pared 0 bases from V and 2 bases from J, leaving 17 bases between. The CDR3 covers 16 residues. CDR1 and CDR2 from the germline V gene are DFQATT and SNEGSKA (reference sequence). The CDR3 protein is CSARETQQAGAYEQYF. CDR3 bases: TGCAGTGCTAGAGAAACCCAACAGGCCGGGGCCTACGAGCAGTACTTC.

V is TRBV24-1 and J is TRBJ2-7; 11 nucleotides match TRBD1. Germline-derived CDR1 and CDR2 are KGHDR and SFDVKD. Trimming removed 6 bases from V and 3 bases from J; junction bases left unmatched: 3. CDR3 size: 14 residues. The CDR3 loop is CATSPGTGGYEQYF. In DNA, the CDR3 is TGTGCCACCAGTCCCGGGACAGGGGGCTACGAGCAGTACTTC.

This clonotype was seen once. This chain joins TRBV9 and TRBJ2-7; no reliable D call. The CDR3 extends over 14 amino acids. V was pared by 0 bases and J by 3 bases, with 10 bases between. Looked up from germline, CDR1 is SGDLS and CDR2 is YYNGEE. DNA for the CDR3: TGTGCCAGCAGCGTAGGAAGGTCATACTACGAGCAGTACTTC. It encodes CASSVGRSYYEQYF.

The chain joins TRBV28 to TRBJ2-6; D is possibly TRBD2 (6 bases). This CDR3 spans 16 amino acids. Trimming removed 4 bases at V and 2 bases at J, with 12 bases between. Germline-derived CDR1 and CDR2 are MDHEN and SYDVKM. CDR3 DNA: TGTGCCAGCAGTTGGGACTCACGGACTGGGGCCAACGTCCTGACTTTC. Its protein is CASSWDSRTGANVLTF.

The chain carries TRBV6-2 or TRBV6-3 and TRBJ1-6; a weak D match, TRBD1 (6 bases). V lost 5 bases and J 7 bases, leaving 12 bases between the germline ends. Germline assignment: CDR1 MNHEY and CDR2 SVGEGT. This CDR3 is 14 amino acids long. The CDR3 nucleotides are TGTGCCAGCAGTCGGACAGCTGCAAATTCACCCCTCCACTTT. This codes for CASSRTAANSPLHF.

This rearrangement joins TRBV20-1 to TRBJ1-2; the match to TRBD1 covers 12 bases. The CDR3 totals 14 residues. After removal of 5 bases from V and 6 bases from J, the junction contained 7 bases not matched to a gene. Germline loops: CDR1 DFQATT, CDR2 SNEGSKA (reference sequence). CDR3 residues: CSAAGDRGPDGYTF. The CDR3 DNA sequence: TGCAGTGCTGCGGGGGACAGGGGGCCGGATGGCTACACCTTC.